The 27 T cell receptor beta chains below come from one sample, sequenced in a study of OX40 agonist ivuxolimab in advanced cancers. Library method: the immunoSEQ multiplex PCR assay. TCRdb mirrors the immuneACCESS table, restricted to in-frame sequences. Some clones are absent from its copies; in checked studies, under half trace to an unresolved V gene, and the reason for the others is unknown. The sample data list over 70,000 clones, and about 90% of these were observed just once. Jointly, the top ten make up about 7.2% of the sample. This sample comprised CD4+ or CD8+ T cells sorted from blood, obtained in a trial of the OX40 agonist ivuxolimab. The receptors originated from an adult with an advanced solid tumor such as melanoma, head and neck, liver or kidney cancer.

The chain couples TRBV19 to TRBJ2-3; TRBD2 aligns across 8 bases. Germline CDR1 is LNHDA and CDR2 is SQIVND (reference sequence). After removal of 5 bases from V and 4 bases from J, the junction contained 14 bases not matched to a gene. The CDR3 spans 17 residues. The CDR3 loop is CASSRGRAGEFADTQYF. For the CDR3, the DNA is TGTGCCAGTAGTCGGGGAAGAGCGGGAGAATTCGCAGATACGCAGTATTTT.

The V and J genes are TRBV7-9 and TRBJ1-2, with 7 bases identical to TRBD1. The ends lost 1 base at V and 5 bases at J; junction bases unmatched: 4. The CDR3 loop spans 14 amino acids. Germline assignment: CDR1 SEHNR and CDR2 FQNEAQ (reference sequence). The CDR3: CASSLGQGNYGYTF. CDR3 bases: TGTGCCAGCAGCTTAGGACAGGGTAATTATGGCTACACCTTC.

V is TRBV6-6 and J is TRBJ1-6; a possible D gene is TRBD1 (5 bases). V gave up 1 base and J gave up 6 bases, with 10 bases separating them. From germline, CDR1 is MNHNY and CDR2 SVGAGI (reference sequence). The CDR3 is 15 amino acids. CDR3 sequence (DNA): TGTGCCAGCAGTTACTTATCGGGGACTAATTCACCCCTCCACTTT. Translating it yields CASSYLSGTNSPLHF.

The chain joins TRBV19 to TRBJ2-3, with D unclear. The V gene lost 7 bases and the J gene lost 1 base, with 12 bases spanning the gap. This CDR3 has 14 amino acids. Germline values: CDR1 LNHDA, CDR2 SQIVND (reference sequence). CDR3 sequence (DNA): TGTGCCAGTACCCTCTCGGGTGGCACAGATACGCAGTATTTT. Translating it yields CASTLSGGTDTQYF.

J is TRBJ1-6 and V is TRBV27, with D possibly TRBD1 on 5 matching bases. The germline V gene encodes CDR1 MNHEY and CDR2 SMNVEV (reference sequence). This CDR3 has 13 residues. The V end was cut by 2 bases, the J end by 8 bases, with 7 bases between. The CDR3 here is CASSLGGHSPLHF. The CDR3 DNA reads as TGTGCCAGCAGTTTAGGGGGACATTCACCCCTCCACTTT.

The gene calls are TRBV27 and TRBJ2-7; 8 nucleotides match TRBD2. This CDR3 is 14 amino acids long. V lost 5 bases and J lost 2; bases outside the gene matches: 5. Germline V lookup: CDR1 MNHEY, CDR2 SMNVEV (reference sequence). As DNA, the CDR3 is TGTGCCAGCAGTGCCGGGACTAGGCCCTACGAGCAGTACTTC. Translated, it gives CASSAGTRPYEQYF.

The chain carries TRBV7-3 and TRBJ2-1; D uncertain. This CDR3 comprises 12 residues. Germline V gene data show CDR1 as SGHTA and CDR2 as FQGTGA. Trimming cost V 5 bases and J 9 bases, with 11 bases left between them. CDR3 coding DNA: TGTGCCAGCAGCCCCACGGGCGGTGAGCAGTTCTTC. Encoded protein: CASSPTGGEQFF.

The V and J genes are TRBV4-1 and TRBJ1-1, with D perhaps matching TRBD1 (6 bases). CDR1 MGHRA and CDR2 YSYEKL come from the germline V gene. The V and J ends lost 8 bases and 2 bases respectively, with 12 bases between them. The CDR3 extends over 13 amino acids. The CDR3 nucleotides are TGCGCCAGCGCGACAGGAACTAACACTGAAGCTTTCTTT. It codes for CASATGTNTEAFF.

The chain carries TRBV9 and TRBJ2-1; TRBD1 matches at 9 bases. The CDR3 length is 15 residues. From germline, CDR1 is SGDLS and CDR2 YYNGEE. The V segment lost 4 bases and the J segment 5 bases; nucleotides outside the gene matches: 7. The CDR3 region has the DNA TGTGCCAGCAGCCCCCACAGGGGGCGCCACAATGAGCAGTTCTTC. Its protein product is CASSPHRGRHNEQFF.

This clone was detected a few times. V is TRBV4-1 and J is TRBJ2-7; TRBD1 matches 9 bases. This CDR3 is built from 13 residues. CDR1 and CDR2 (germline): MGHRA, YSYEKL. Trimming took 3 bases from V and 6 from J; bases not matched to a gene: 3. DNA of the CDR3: TGCGCCAGCAGCCAGGGACAGGGTTTCGAGCAGTACTTC. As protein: CASSQGQGFEQYF.

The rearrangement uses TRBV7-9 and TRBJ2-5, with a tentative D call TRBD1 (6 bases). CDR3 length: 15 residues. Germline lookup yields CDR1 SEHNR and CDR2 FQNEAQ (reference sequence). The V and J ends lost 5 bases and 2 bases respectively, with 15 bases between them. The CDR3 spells CASSKLRQEQETQYF. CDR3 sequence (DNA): TGTGCCAGCAGCAAACTCAGACAGGAACAAGAGACCCAGTACTTC.

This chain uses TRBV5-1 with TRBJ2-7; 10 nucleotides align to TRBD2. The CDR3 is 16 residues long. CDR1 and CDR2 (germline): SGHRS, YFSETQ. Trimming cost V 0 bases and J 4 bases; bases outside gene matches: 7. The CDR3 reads CASSLEASGSLYEQYF. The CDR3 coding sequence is TGCGCCAGCAGCTTGGAGGCTAGCGGGAGCTTATACGAGCAGTACTTC.

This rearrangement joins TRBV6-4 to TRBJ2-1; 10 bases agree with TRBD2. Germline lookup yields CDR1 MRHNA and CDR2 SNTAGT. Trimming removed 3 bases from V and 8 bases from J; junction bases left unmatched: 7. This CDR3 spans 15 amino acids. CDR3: CASSEPSGRGDEQFF. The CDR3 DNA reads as TGTGCCAGCAGTGAGCCGAGCGGGAGGGGGGATGAGCAGTTCTTC.

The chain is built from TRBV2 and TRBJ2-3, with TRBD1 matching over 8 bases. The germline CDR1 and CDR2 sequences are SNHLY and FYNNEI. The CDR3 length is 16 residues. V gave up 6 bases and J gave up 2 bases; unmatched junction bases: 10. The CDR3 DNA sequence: TGTGCCAGCAGGGACCGGGACAGGAGGTTCACAGATACGCAGTATTTT. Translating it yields CASRDRDRRFTDTQYF.

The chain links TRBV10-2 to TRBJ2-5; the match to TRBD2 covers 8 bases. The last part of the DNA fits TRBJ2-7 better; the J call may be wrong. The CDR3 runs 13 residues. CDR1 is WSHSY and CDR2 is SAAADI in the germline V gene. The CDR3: CASFSGITYEQYF. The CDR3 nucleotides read TGCGCCAGCTTTAGCGGGATCACCTACGAGCAGTACTTC.

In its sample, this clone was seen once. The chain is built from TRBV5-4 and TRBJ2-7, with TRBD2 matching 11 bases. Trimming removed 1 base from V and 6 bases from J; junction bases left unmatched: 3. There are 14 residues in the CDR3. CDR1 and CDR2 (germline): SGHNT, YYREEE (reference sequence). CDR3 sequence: CASSLTSGRVEQYF. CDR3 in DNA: TGTGCCAGCAGCTTGACTAGCGGGAGAGTCGAGCAGTACTTC.

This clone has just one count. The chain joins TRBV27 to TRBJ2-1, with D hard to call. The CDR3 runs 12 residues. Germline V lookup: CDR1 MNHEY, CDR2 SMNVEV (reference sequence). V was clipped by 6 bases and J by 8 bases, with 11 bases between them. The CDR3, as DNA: TGTGCCAGCAGACACGGATTATATGAGCAGTTCTTC. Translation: CASRHGLYEQFF.

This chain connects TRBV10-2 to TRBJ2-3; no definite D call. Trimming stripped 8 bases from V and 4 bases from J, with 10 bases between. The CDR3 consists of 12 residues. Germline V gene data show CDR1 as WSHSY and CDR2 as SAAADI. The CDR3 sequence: CASLGGSDTQYF. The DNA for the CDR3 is TGCGCCAGCTTAGGTGGGTCAGATACGCAGTATTTT.

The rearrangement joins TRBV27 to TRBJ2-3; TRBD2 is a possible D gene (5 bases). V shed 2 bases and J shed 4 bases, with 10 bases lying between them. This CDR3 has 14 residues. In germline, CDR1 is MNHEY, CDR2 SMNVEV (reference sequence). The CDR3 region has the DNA TGTGCCAGCAGTTTAACGGGGTCGCCAGATACGCAGTATTTT. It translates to CASSLTGSPDTQYF.

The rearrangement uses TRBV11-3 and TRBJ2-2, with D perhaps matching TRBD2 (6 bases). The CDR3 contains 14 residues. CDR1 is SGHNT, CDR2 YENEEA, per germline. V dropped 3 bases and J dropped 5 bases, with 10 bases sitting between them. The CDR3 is CASSFTSFTGELFF. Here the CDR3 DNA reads TGTGCCAGCAGCTTCACTAGCTTTACCGGGGAGCTGTTTTTT.

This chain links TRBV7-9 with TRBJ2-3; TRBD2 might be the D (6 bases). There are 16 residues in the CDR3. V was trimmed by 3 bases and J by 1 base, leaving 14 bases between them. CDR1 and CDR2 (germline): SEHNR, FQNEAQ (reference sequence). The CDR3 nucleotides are TGTGCCAGCAGCTTTCGGGAGCCCGACCGCACAGATACGCAGTATTTT. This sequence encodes CASSFREPDRTDTQYF.

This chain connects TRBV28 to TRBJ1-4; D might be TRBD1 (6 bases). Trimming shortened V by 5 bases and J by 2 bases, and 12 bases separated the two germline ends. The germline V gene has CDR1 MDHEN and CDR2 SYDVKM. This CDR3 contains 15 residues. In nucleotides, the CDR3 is TGTGCCAGCAGTACACAGGGTCTGACTAATGAAAAACTGTTTTTT. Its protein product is CASSTQGLTNEKLFF.

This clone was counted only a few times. CDR3 nucleotides: TGCAGCGTTGAAACAGGGGCGGGAGGCTACACCTTC. As protein: CSVETGAGGYTF. The chain carries TRBV29-1 and TRBJ1-2; 7 bases match TRBD1. Germline-derived CDR1 and CDR2 are SQVTM and ANQGSEA. V gave up 2 bases and J gave up 8 bases; unmatched junction bases: 5. The CDR3 sequence is 12 residues long.

The DNA for the CDR3 is TGTGCCAGTAGCCTCCTACACGGGGGAGATTGGGCTACGCAGTATTTT. As protein: CASSLLHGGDWATQYF. The chain uses TRBV19 and TRBJ2-3; tentatively, D is TRBD2 (6 bases). V was pared by 6 bases and J by 8 bases, with 24 bases between. This CDR3 has 16 amino acids. Germline CDR1 reads LNHDA; CDR2 reads SQIVND (reference sequence).

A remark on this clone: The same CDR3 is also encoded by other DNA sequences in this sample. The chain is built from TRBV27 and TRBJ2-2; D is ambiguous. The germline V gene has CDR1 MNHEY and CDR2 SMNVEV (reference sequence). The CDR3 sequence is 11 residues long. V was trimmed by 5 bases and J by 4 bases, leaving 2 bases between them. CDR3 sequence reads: CASSLTGELFF. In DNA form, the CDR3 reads TGTGCCAGCAGTCTCACCGGGGAGCTGTTTTTT.

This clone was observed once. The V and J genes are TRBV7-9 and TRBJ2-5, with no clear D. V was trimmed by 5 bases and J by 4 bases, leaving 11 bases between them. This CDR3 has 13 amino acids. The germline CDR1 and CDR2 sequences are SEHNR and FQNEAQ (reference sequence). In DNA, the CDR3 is TGTGCCAGCAGCCCCCGAGGCCCAGAGACCCAGTACTTC. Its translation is CASSPRGPETQYF.

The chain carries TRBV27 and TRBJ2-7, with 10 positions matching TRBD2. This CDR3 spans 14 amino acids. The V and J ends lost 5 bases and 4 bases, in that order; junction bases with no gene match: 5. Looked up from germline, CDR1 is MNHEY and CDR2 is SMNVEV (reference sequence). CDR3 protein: CASSPAGGPYEQYF. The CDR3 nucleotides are TGTGCCAGCAGTCCAGCGGGAGGGCCGTACGAGCAGTACTTC.